Listed here are 19 T cell receptor beta chains from one sample, sequenced in a study of blood T cell repertoires in COVID-19. The repertoire was sequenced with immunoSEQ multiplex PCR; TCRdb's copy has only in-frame clones and lacks some. The top ten clones hold 2.1% of a sample with around 180,000 clones, approximately 91% of them seen once. The sequenced sample consisted of peripheral blood. These receptors were obtained from a man aged 70-80 years with active or convalescent COVID-19.

This chain uses TRBV18 with TRBJ2-2; 7 bases are shared with TRBD1. CDR3 length: 15 amino acids. The V gene's germline CDR1 is KGHSH and CDR2 LQKENI. V shed 3 bases and J 6 bases; nucleotides not matched to a gene: 7. Here the CDR3 DNA reads TGTGCCAGCTCACCTCCGAGGACAGGCCCCGGGGAGCTGTTTTTT. It codes for CASSPPRTGPGELFF.

The CDR3 reads CASTGVTSTDTQYF. For the CDR3, the DNA is TGTGCCAGTACGGGAGTAACTAGCACAGATACGCAGTATTTT. V usage is TRBV19 and J usage is TRBJ2-3; perhaps TRBD2 as D (6 bases). Germline CDR1 reads LNHDA; CDR2 reads SQIVND (reference sequence). The CDR3 covers 14 residues. V lost 7 bases to trimming and J lost 0 bases, with 11 bases between them.

The chain carries TRBV4-3 and TRBJ1-5; D not resolved. V was trimmed by 4 bases and J by 7 bases, leaving 11 bases between them. Per germline, CDR1 LGHNA and CDR2 YSLEER. The CDR3 is 13 amino acids. This CDR3 reads CASSPSVRQPQHF. The DNA of the CDR3 is TGCGCCAGCAGCCCTTCCGTCCGGCAGCCCCAGCATTTT.

This rearrangement joins TRBV5-4 to TRBJ2-7; the match to TRBD1 covers 11 bases. CDR1 is SGHNT and CDR2 is YYREEE in the germline V gene (reference sequence). CDR3 length: 14 amino acids. J gave up 2 bases and V 4 bases, and 2 bases lay outside the gene matches. The CDR3 DNA follows: TGTGCCAGCAGCACGGACAGGGGGCCCTACGAGCAGTACTTC. Protein: CASSTDRGPYEQYF.

V is TRBV18 and J is TRBJ2-3, with TRBD2 identical over 7 bases. Germline lookup yields CDR1 KGHSH and CDR2 LQKENI. Trimming at V came to 2 bases and at J to 4 bases, leaving 6 bases not matched to a gene. The CDR3 has 15 amino acids. The CDR3 region has the DNA TGTGCCAGCTCACCATTCGATGCGGGAGCAGATACGCAGTATTTT. This encodes CASSPFDAGADTQYF.

The J gene is TRBJ2-1, the V gene TRBV29-1, with 7 positions matching TRBD1. The CDR3 is made up of 15 amino acids. Germline V lookup: CDR1 SQVTM, CDR2 ANQGSEA. The J segment lost 3 bases and the V segment lost 7 bases, leaving 12 bases of the junction unmatched. The CDR3 loop is CSGAGQAVDYNEQFF. The CDR3 nucleotides read TGCAGCGGCGCCGGACAGGCCGTTGACTACAATGAGCAGTTCTTC.

The chain recombines TRBV11-2 with TRBJ1-1; D gene ambiguous. From germline, CDR1 is SGHAT and CDR2 FQNNGV. Trimming removed 4 bases from V and 4 bases from J, with 19 bases in between. The CDR3 consists of 16 residues. The chain's CDR3 is CASSSRSGLGGTEAFF. For the CDR3, the DNA is TGTGCCAGCAGCTCCCGCAGCGGGTTGGGAGGCACTGAAGCTTTCTTT. Full variable domain (missing parts from reference TRBV11-2 and TRBJ1-1): EAGVAQSPRYKIIEKRQSVAFWCNPISGHATLYWYQQILGQGPKLLIQFQNNGVVDDSQLPKDRFSAERLKGVDSTLKIQPAKLEDSAVYLCASSSRSGLGGTEAFFGQGTRLTVV.

A single count supports this clone. The chain is built from TRBV6-6 and TRBJ1-4, with TRBD1 identical over 7 bases. CDR3 length: 13 amino acids. The V gene's germline CDR1 is MNHNY and CDR2 SVGAGI (reference sequence). V lost 6 bases and J lost 5; bases outside the gene matches: 3. In nucleotides, the CDR3 is TGTGCCAGCAGGCCGACAGGGAATGAAAAACTGTTTTTT. As protein: CASRPTGNEKLFF.

This chain joins TRBV7-9 and TRBJ1-2; a weak D match, TRBD1 (6 bases). The CDR3 length is 14 residues. The V end was cut by 0 bases, the J end by 5 bases, with 10 bases between. Germline CDR1 SEHNR, CDR2 FQNEAQ (reference sequence). This chain's CDR3 is CASSLADRRYGYTF. The CDR3 coding sequence is TGTGCCAGCAGCTTAGCGGACAGAAGATATGGCTACACCTTC.

The chain carries TRBV7-9 and TRBJ1-3; tentative D call: TRBD1 (6 bases). The CDR3 is made up of 15 amino acids. CDR1 is SEHNR and CDR2 is FQNEAQ in the germline V gene (reference sequence). V lost 5 bases and J 4 bases, leaving 15 bases between the germline ends. CDR3 sequence (DNA): TGTGCCAGCAGCCCCACAGGGTCGTTGGGAAACACCATATATTTT. Translating gives CASSPTGSLGNTIYF. The full variable domain, its missing parts supplied by reference TRBV7-9 and TRBJ1-3, is DTGVSQNPRHKITKRGQNVTFRCDPISEHNRLYWYRQTLGQGPEFLTYFQNEAQLEKSRLLSDRFSAERPKGSFSTLEIQRTEQGDSAMYLCASSPTGSLGNTIYFGEGSWLTVV.

This clone has just a few counts. The rearrangement joins TRBV7-8 to TRBJ2-7, with no clear D. Trimming took off 1 base at V and 2 bases at J, with 21 bases between the two ends. CDR1 is SGHVS and CDR2 is FQNEAQ in the germline V gene. There are 18 residues in the CDR3. The CDR3, as DNA: TGTGCCAGCAGCTTAGTTCCGCGAAACCCCCAACTCACCTACGAGCAGTACTTC. Residues: CASSLVPRNPQLTYEQYF.

The V call is TRBV6-2 or TRBV6-3, the J call TRBJ2-2; 7 bases align to TRBD1. CDR1 is MNHEY, CDR2 SVGEGT, per germline. This CDR3 is 21 amino acids long. V was pared by 2 bases and J by 8 bases, with 26 bases of the junction left unmatched. Here the CDR3 reads CASSYPTGKNTRAFLLGELFF. The CDR3, as DNA: TGTGCCAGCAGTTACCCGACAGGGAAAAACACTAGAGCCTTCCTTCTTGGGGAGCTGTTTTTT.

The chain carries TRBV7-2 and TRBJ2-3; 9 bases fit TRBD2. This CDR3 is built from 17 residues. The germline V gene encodes CDR1 SGHTA and CDR2 FQGNSA. Trimming at V came to 3 bases and at J to 1 base, leaving 8 bases not matched to a gene. CDR3 region: CASSFIRQREGTDTQYF. The CDR3 nucleotides read TGTGCCAGCAGCTTTATTCGCCAGCGGGAGGGCACAGATACGCAGTATTTT. The complete variable domain, with remaining parts taken from reference TRBV7-2 and TRBJ2-3, reads GAGVSQSPSNKVTEKGKDVELRCDPISGHTALYWYRQSLGQGLEFLIYFQGNSAPDKSGLPSDRFSAERTGGSVSTLTIQRTQQEDSAVYLCASSFIRQREGTDTQYFGPGTRLTVL.

The chain has TRBV4-3 and TRBJ2-1, with 8 bases aligning to TRBD2. The CDR3 loop spans 16 amino acids. Germline CDR1 LGHNA, CDR2 YSLEER. J was trimmed by 6 bases and V by 1 base; bases with no gene match: 8. CDR3: CASSQVLAGSPNEQFF. The CDR3 DNA sequence: TGCGCCAGCAGCCAAGTTTTAGCGGGATCTCCCAATGAGCAGTTCTTC.

This chain connects TRBV6-6 to TRBJ2-1; 7 nucleotides agree with TRBD2. Looked up from germline, CDR1 is MNHNY and CDR2 is SVGAGI (reference sequence). V trimming: 6 bases; J trimming: 7 bases; junction bases outside the gene matches: 6. The CDR3 has 13 amino acids. CDR3 DNA sequence: TGTGCCAGCAGCCGACCCGGGGGGAATGAGCAGTTCTTC. The encoded protein is CASSRPGGNEQFF.

The gene calls are TRBV7-2 and TRBJ2-1; D is perhaps TRBD2 (6 bases). Germline values: CDR1 SGHTA, CDR2 FQGNSA. The CDR3 extends over 13 amino acids. Trimming shortened V by 7 bases and J by 4 bases, and 11 bases separated the two germline ends. The CDR3 loop reads CASKTRGYNEQFF. CDR3 sequence (DNA): TGTGCCAGCAAGACTAGAGGGTACAATGAGCAGTTCTTC.

The chain is built from TRBV28 and TRBJ1-5, with 7 bases aligning to TRBD1. Germline V lookup: CDR1 MDHEN, CDR2 SYDVKM. Trimming took 6 bases from V and 9 from J; bases not matched to a gene: 11. This CDR3 is built from 14 residues. The CDR3 DNA is TGTGCCAGCAGATTGGGGGACAGCCGGAGGCCCCAGCATTTT. Residues: CASRLGDSRRPQHF.

The gene calls are TRBV4-1 and TRBJ1-2, with D hard to call. The CDR3 runs 13 residues. The germline V gene has CDR1 MGHRA and CDR2 YSYEKL. Trimming removed 6 bases at V and 6 bases at J, with 14 bases between. The CDR3 bases are TGCGCCAGCAGATCGTCATCGGGAGATGGCTACACCTTC. This gives the protein CASRSSSGDGYTF.

This clone came up once. The rearrangement uses TRBV11-3 and TRBJ1-1; a possible D gene is TRBD1 (5 bases). The V and J ends lost 3 bases and 7 bases respectively, with 9 bases between them. From germline, CDR1 is SGHNT and CDR2 YENEEA. The CDR3 spans 12 residues. The CDR3 DNA follows: TGTGCCAGCAGCTTTACTACAGGTGAAGCTTTCTTT. Its protein is CASSFTTGEAFF.